What follows are 26 T cell receptor beta chains derived from one specimen sequenced in a study of cytomegalovirus exposure and HLA in healthy donors. Primers included in the PCR were 60 Vbeta and 13 Jbeta primers. Clones were sequenced by immunoSEQ multiplex PCR, and TCRdb holds only the in-frame ones, with some missing. Of 30,000 to 45,000 clones detected, 65% to 90% appear once; the ten largest clones hold less than 4%. The sequencing sample was made of PBMCs. The receptors originated from a woman aged 18 to 35 in good health and CMV-seronegative.

The sample holds one count of this clone. The rearrangement joins TRBV7-2 to TRBJ1-5, with D unresolved. Per germline, CDR1 SGHTA and CDR2 FQGNSA. The CDR3 contains 15 residues. V was clipped by 5 bases and J by 1 base, with 12 bases between them. CDR3 in DNA: TGTGCCAGCAGCCCGGATGGACTAAGCAATCAGCCCCAGCATTTT. Protein: CASSPDGLSNQPQHF.

The chain couples TRBV15 to TRBJ2-3; possibly TRBD2 for D (6 bases). Trimming shortened V by 7 bases and J by 0 bases, and 14 bases separated the two germline ends. CDR3 length equals 15 residues. Germline V gene sequence: CDR1 LNHNV, CDR2 YYDKDF (reference sequence). CDR3 coding DNA: TGTGCCACCATTAGCGGAGAATCTAGCACAGATACGCAGTATTTT. Its translation: CATISGESSTDTQYF.

This clone was found a few times. V usage is TRBV10-3 and J usage is TRBJ2-7; perhaps TRBD2 as D (6 bases). V was shortened by 8 bases and J by 6 bases, with 17 bases between the two germline ends. This CDR3 comprises 13 residues. Germline values: CDR1 ENHRY, CDR2 SYGVKD. Here the CDR3 reads CAIGGGGAFEQYF. The CDR3 DNA sequence: TGTGCCATCGGTGGCGGAGGGGCCTTCGAGCAGTACTTC.

This chain joins TRBV5-4 and TRBJ1-3; D is uncertain. Germline V lookup: CDR1 SGHNT, CDR2 YYREEE (reference sequence). V lost 2 bases, J lost 2 bases, and 11 bases lay in between. The CDR3 has 15 amino acids. CDR3 nucleotides: TGTGCCAGCAGCTTTGGACGGGGAGCTGGAAACACCATATATTTT. Protein product: CASSFGRGAGNTIYF.

The CDR3 is CASSLVSNTEAFF. The CDR3 DNA reads as TGTGCCAGCAGCTTGGTGAGCAACACTGAAGCTTTCTTT. The chain joins TRBV5-5 to TRBJ1-1; no clear D. The CDR3 loop spans 13 amino acids. Trimming took 0 bases from V and 2 from J, leaving 5 bases between them. Germline CDR1 is SGHKS and CDR2 is YYEKEE (reference sequence).

V and J are TRBV9 and TRBJ2-3; D unclear. CDR1 is SGDLS and CDR2 is YYNGEE in the germline V gene. CDR3 length equals 14 residues. V gave up 0 bases and J gave up 2 bases, with 7 bases separating them. The CDR3 here is CASSVVSNTDTQYF. The DNA for the CDR3 is TGTGCCAGCAGCGTAGTTTCCAACACAGATACGCAGTATTTT.

The chain uses TRBV10-3 and TRBJ2-5; the D gene is possibly TRBD2 (5 bases). Germline-derived CDR1 and CDR2 are ENHRY and SYGVKD. There are 13 residues in the CDR3. V dropped 3 bases and J dropped 4 bases, with 9 bases sitting between them. This CDR3 is CAISDNRGETQYF. In DNA form, the CDR3 reads TGTGCCATCAGTGATAATCGGGGAGAGACCCAGTACTTC.

DNA of the CDR3: TGTGCCAGCAGCCAGGCCACAGGGAGTGATTCACCCCTCCACTTT. It is translated as CASSQATGSDSPLHF. This chain uses TRBV4-2 with TRBJ1-6, with a weak D call TRBD1 (6 bases). Looked up from germline, CDR1 is LGHNA and CDR2 is YNFKEQ. This CDR3 spans 15 amino acids. The V and J ends lost 3 bases and 8 bases respectively, with 14 bases between them.

The chain combines TRBV10-1 with TRBJ1-2; possible D gene TRBD1, 6 bases. The V and J ends lost 5 bases and 0 bases respectively, with 19 bases between them. CDR1 is WNHNN, CDR2 SYGVQD, per germline (reference sequence). This CDR3 region has 17 residues. CDR3 bases: TGCGCCAGCAGTCCCCTCCTCACAGGGTCAGCTAACTATGGCTACACCTTC. This sequence encodes CASSPLLTGSANYGYTF.

The chain combines TRBV6-5 with TRBJ2-7, with 8 bases fitting TRBD2. The germline V gene encodes CDR1 MNHEY and CDR2 SVGAGI. The CDR3 totals 13 residues. The trim removed 2 bases at V and 4 bases at J, leaving 1 base unmatched. CDR3: CASSYGTSYEQYF. CDR3 nucleotide sequence: TGTGCCAGCAGTTACGGGACTAGTTACGAGCAGTACTTC.

The chain couples TRBV6-5 to TRBJ2-7; possible D gene TRBD1, 5 bases. The CDR3 totals 15 residues. Germline V CDR1 and CDR2: MNHEY, SVGAGI. V was shortened by 2 bases and J by 0 bases, with 11 bases between the two germline ends. The DNA of the CDR3 is TGTGCCAGCAGTTACACAGACAGTCTCTCCTACGAGCAGTACTTC. It is translated as CASSYTDSLSYEQYF.

V usage is TRBV4-2 and J usage is TRBJ1-1, with D unresolved. CDR3 length equals 15 residues. Germline assignment: CDR1 LGHNA and CDR2 YNFKEQ. The germline V and J ends were trimmed by 1 base and 0 bases, with 9 bases remaining between them. Here the CDR3 DNA reads TGTGCCAGCAGCCAAGGGGTGCGGATGAACACTGAAGCTTTCTTT. Its protein product is CASSQGVRMNTEAFF.

In its sample, this clone was seen a few times. The chain has TRBV6-5 and TRBJ1-1; D might be TRBD1 (5 bases). V lost 1 base and J 0 bases, leaving 12 bases between the germline ends. Germline CDR1 is MNHEY and CDR2 is SVGAGI. The CDR3 is made up of 16 amino acids. DNA for the CDR3: TGTGCCAGCAGTTACTATTACGGGGGACTGAACACTGAAGCTTTCTTT. It encodes CASSYYYGGLNTEAFF.

This chain links TRBV13 with TRBJ1-2; D is possibly TRBD1 (6 bases). Germline assignment: CDR1 PRHDT and CDR2 FYEKMQ (reference sequence). Trimming shortened V by 4 bases and J by 1 base, and 16 bases separated the two germline ends. The CDR3 is made up of 16 amino acids. The CDR3 DNA reads as TGTGCCAGCAGCTCCCCTTCCGGGACATTTAACTATGGCTACACCTTC. This sequence encodes CASSSPSGTFNYGYTF.

The chain has TRBV2 and TRBJ2-2; 12 positions agree with TRBD1. V lost 6 bases and J lost 4; bases outside the gene matches: 0. CDR3 length equals 14 residues. Germline CDR1 reads SNHLY; CDR2 reads FYNNEI. The CDR3 nucleotides are TGTGCCAGCAGGGGACAGGGGGCCACCGGGGAGCTGTTTTTT. Encoded protein: CASRGQGATGELFF.

The rearrangement joins TRBV29-1 to TRBJ2-7, with 7 bases identical to TRBD2. CDR1 and CDR2 from the germline V gene are SQVTM and ANQGSEA. The CDR3 is 13 amino acids. Germline trimming cut 3 bases from V and 1 base from J; bases unmatched to any gene: 3. CDR3 in amino acids: CSVEGGGSYEQYF. The CDR3 DNA is TGCAGCGTTGAGGGCGGGGGTTCCTACGAGCAGTACTTC.

The V and J genes are TRBV9 and TRBJ1-1; tentatively, D is TRBD1 (6 bases). Germline V CDR1 and CDR2: SGDLS, YYNGEE. The germline V and J ends were trimmed by 0 bases and 7 bases, with 13 bases remaining between them. The CDR3 consists of 14 residues. The CDR3 protein is CASSVAVTGFEAFF. In nucleotides, the CDR3 is TGTGCCAGCAGCGTAGCCGTAACAGGGTTTGAAGCTTTCTTT.

This rearrangement joins TRBV16 to TRBJ2-1; D unclear. Trimming cost V 1 base and J 0 bases, with 7 bases left between them. Germline assignment: CDR1 KGHSY and CDR2 FQNENV. The CDR3 sequence is 15 residues long. The CDR3 is CASSQLSSSYNEQFF. For the CDR3, the DNA is TGTGCCAGCAGCCAATTGTCCAGCTCCTACAATGAGCAGTTCTTC.

V and J are TRBV18 and TRBJ2-5; TRBD2 matches at 8 bases. Germline CDR1 KGHSH, CDR2 LQKENI. The length of the CDR3 is 14 residues. The ends lost 5 bases at V and 2 bases at J; junction bases unmatched: 4. The CDR3 DNA follows: TGTGCCAGCTCAAAGGGACTAGAACAAGAGACCCAGTACTTC. Translation: CASSKGLEQETQYF.

This clone is a singleton in its sample. The chain employs TRBV10-2 and TRBJ1-2; no definite D call. Germline V gene sequence: CDR1 WSHSY, CDR2 SAAADI. V lost 0 bases and J 8 bases, leaving 10 bases between the germline ends. The CDR3 totals 13 residues. CDR3 residues: CASSESGRYGYTF. The CDR3, as DNA: TGCGCCAGCAGTGAGTCGGGCAGGTACGGCTACACCTTC.

The chain employs TRBV5-1 and TRBJ2-1; perhaps TRBD2 as D (5 bases). From germline, CDR1 is SGHRS and CDR2 YFSETQ. Trimming pared 4 bases from V and 6 bases from J, leaving 8 bases between. The CDR3 is 12 amino acids. The CDR3 DNA reads as TGCGCCAGCAGCGTTGGAGGCAATGAGCAGTTCTTC. This sequence encodes CASSVGGNEQFF.

This rearrangement joins TRBV5-1 to TRBJ2-3; possible D gene TRBD1, 7 bases. Trimming took 4 bases from V and 1 from J, leaving 10 bases between them. Germline loops: CDR1 SGHRS, CDR2 YFSETQ. The length of the CDR3 is 14 residues. The DNA of the CDR3 is TGCGCCAGCAGCACCAGGGGGGGCACAGATACGCAGTATTTT. This translates into CASSTRGGTDTQYF.

This clone occurred a few times. The V call is TRBV7-3, the J call TRBJ2-1; 11 positions agree with TRBD2. The CDR3 totals 16 residues. With V trimmed by 5 bases and J by 4 bases, 7 bases remained unmatched. Germline V gives CDR1 SGHTA, CDR2 FQGTGA. The CDR3 nucleotides are TGTGCCAGCAGCCCGGGACTAGCGGAGGCATACAATGAGCAGTTCTTC. Translating gives CASSPGLAEAYNEQFF.

The chain combines TRBV4-1 with TRBJ1-1; D is ambiguous. The CDR3 length is 15 residues. The germline V gene encodes CDR1 MGHRA and CDR2 YSYEKL. V lost 5 bases and J lost 5, with 18 bases in between. The CDR3 sequence: CASSLLRGDVTEAFF. The CDR3 DNA sequence: TGCGCCAGCAGCTTACTGCGGGGTGATGTTACTGAAGCTTTCTTT.

V gene TRBV4-2 combines with J gene TRBJ2-3; D ambiguous. V lost 1 base and J 0 bases, leaving 8 bases between the germline ends. This CDR3 region has 15 residues. In germline, CDR1 is LGHNA, CDR2 YNFKEQ. For the CDR3, the DNA is TGTGCCAGCAGCCAAGGAGTGCTGAGCACAGATACGCAGTATTTT. Translated: CASSQGVLSTDTQYF.

The rearrangement joins TRBV7-2 to TRBJ2-3, with a tentative D call TRBD2 (6 bases). Germline CDR1 is SGHTA and CDR2 is FQGNSA. This CDR3 has 15 residues. Trimming took off 2 bases at V and 8 bases at J, with 17 bases between the two ends. The CDR3 is CASSLYSSGDSTQYF. CDR3 sequence (DNA): TGTGCCAGCAGCTTATACTCGTCGGGGGACTCTACGCAGTATTTT.